This T cell receptor beta chain derives from a study of T cells after yellow fever vaccination (dated by TCRdb to 2018 to 2020). Turning to the overall study: The SMART-Seq v4 Ultra Low Input RNA kit was used to prepare libraries from fractions with low cell numbers. To follow T-cell clones before and after both primary and booster YFV17D yellow fever vaccination, bulk TCR alpha and beta repertoires underwent longitudinal sequencing. Blood samples were taken at several timepoints before and after primary and secondary immunization, and bulk PBMC replicates and cell subsets were isolated. Two healthy male donors made up the cohort, one aged 18 to 29 years and the other aged 30 to 40 years.

This clonotype came up many times. What this receptor recognizes is not known. Base qualities are not provided; no much larger clone lies one nucleotide away. Sequencing used an Illumina NovaSeq 6000. Synthesis of TCR cDNA relied on 5'RACE template switching, a step that introduced a universal primer site along with unique molecular identifiers. Priming for cDNA synthesis came from both the TCR alpha and TCR beta constant segments. Libraries were amplified in two PCR steps, with sample barcodes and sequencing adapters added in the second step. Sequencing of the libraries was done on either Illumina HiSeq 2500 (2x100 bp) or NovaSeq (2x150 bp). The study's own analysis went as follows. Reads were demultiplexed and collapsed into UMI consensus sequences with MIGEC, and V(D)J alignment was performed with MiXCR. Vaccine-responding clonotypes were defined with edgeR using replicate PBMC samples, requiring FDR below 0.01 and a log2 fold change above 5 up to day 15. Each bulk clonotype was labeled CD4 or CD8 based on which sequenced repertoire, CD4 or CD8, contained the clonotype at higher abundance. TCRdb's own reprocessing of the public reads used fastp at Q25 and MiXCR and kept productive beta chains. Each record represents a unique CDR3 protein, reported with the most common genes and DNA among its rows. What appears here as the V and J calls and clone size reflects TCRdb's work, not the paper's. In this sample the table shows some 220,000 distinct CDR3 sequences, 2.5% to 3.5% of which occur a single time. The ten most abundant clones make up 3.2% of the sample.

The investigation overall reported the following: Because only a couple of donors were included in the study, the extent to which the findings can be generalized is limited. A small fraction of clonotypes showed up in both the CD4 and CD8 compartments, probably as a result of convergent recombination. FACS-sorted repertoires could contain abundant contaminating clonotypes from the bulk population, so computational filtering was required. Compared with the primary T-cell response, the secondary T-cell response was faster but weaker, reaching its peak on day 5 rather than on day 15. After the booster, most of the clones that had expanded following primary vaccination were detected again (just under 97% of CD4 and around 88% of CD8), which suggests that memory was broadly maintained.

In light of the paper, this sample's treatment or condition label describes: live attenuated yellow fever vaccine strain. PBMCs were isolated from peripheral blood using a standard Ficoll-Paque protocol. Dynabeads CD4 and CD8 positive selection kits were used to isolate the CD4 and CD8 T-cell fractions. TriZol was used to extract RNA from bulk PBMCs, from CD4 and CD8 fractions, and from dextramer-positive and dextramer-negative fractions. V loses 2 bases of germline sequence and J loses 5 bases, and the interval between the two ends is 16 bases. The CDR3 measures 15 amino acids from cysteine to phenylalanine. The sequence is cut down to CDR3 DNA, 45 bases in frame from base 1. Looking up the germline V gene yields CDR1 SGHRS and CDR2 YFSETQ.

The sequencing here drew on CD4+ T cells sorted from PBMCs, taken 10 days after the yellow fever booster vaccination. The chain is assembled from TRBV5-1 and TRBJ1-2; the D gene is unclear. This TCR was recovered from a man aged 18 to 30 who received the YFV17D yellow fever vaccine. In nucleotide form, the sequence is TGCGCCAGCAGCTTTTCCCTCGGAGGCAATTATGGCTACACCTTC. It codes for CASSFSLGGNYGYTF.